This record concerns one TCR beta chain sequence. With a far larger clone one base away, a read error is the likely cause. TCRdb called the reads again in MiXCR, with one record for every CDR3 protein. The profile shows thousands of distinct CDR3 sequences, 18% of them singletons. The data stem from a study of liver allograft versus peripheral blood T cells. Study as a whole: Transplanted livers held T cell receptor repertoires, and these were compared with repertoires in recipients' peripheral blood.

The CDR3 runs to 13 residues. The V end was cut by 3 bases, the J end by 10 bases, with 16 bases between. Looked up from germline, CDR1 is SQVTM and CDR2 is ANQGSEA. V and J are TRBV29-1 and TRBJ2-1; unclear D gene. The receptor's source is a human patient who had a liver transplant. The T cells may partly be graft donor cells. The CDR3: CSVEDEPGHEQFF. CDR3 DNA: TGCAGCGTTGAGGATGAGCCGGGCCACGAGCAGTTCTTC.